This T cell receptor beta chain appears in the sequencing data of a study of T cells in Graves' hyperthyroidism and ophthalmopathy. For the study at large: Initial diagnosis, before any treatment, was when peripheral blood was collected. Study-level findings and limits: Most clonotypes expanded in thyroid above 0.001 were likewise present in blood. Stable hyperthyroidism and ophthalmopathy were separated using 13 V-J signatures.

This clonotype was observed many times. Its antigen is undetermined. The CDR3 consists of 13 residues. The V gene's germline CDR1 is SGHRS and CDR2 YFSETQ. With V trimmed by 3 bases and J by 13 bases, 12 bases remained unmatched. It was RNA transcripts that yielded the amplified TCR beta CDR3 regions. A first-round RT-PCR of the TCR CDR3 used the HTBI primer set. TCRdb re-derived calls from the multiplex PCR reads in MiXCR, one entry per CDR3 protein. This table has roughly 300,000 distinct CDR3 sequences, less than 30% appearing once. This receptor was identified in a man aged 35-49 years with Graves' hyperthyroidism that later progressed to Graves' ophthalmopathy. J is TRBJ2-5 and V is TRBV5-1, with 7 nucleotides matching TRBD1. The sequenced sample consisted of blood. In nucleotides, the CDR3 is TGCGCCAGCAGCTCCTCGACAGGGTTGGAACCGTACTTC. Amino acid sequence: CASSSSTGLEPYF.